This T cell receptor (beta chain) derives from a study of T cells in Graves' hyperthyroidism and ophthalmopathy (dated by TCRdb to the late 2010s). As for the study more broadly: Peripheral blood samples were taken at the time of initial diagnosis, prior to any treatment. Thyroid tissue and blood T-cell repertoires from six Graves' hyperthyroidism patients were also compared in the study. Prospective prediction of ophthalmopathy was tested in an independent validation cohort consisting of 18 to 20 hyperthyroidism patients and approximately 16 patients who later progressed to ophthalmopathy. Once sampling was done, hyperthyroidism patients were given methimazole at a starting dose of 30 mg daily, whereas ophthalmopathy patients were given high-dose intravenous methylprednisolone. The paper reports TCR Vbeta CDR3 sequencing of over 130 peripheral blood samples: approximately 41 ophthalmopathy, around 80 hyperthyroidism and around 17 progressor patients. TCR V-J signatures able to tell the groups apart were searched for in a discovery cohort of 90 to 100 patients, of whom fewer than 45 had Graves' ophthalmopathy and about 55 had stable Graves' hyperthyroidism. The 100 discovery patients were randomly split 7:3 into training and test sets.

What the study reported, not specific to this receptor: No statistical method was used to fix the sample size in advance, and group allocation was not hidden from the investigators. In validation, progression to ophthalmopathy was predicted by the model with 65% to 71% sensitivity and around 76% specificity, a median of roughly 6 months before onset. Ophthalmopathy was separated from stable hyperthyroidism by a 13 V-J signature model, with 85% to 90% sensitivity and about 81% specificity obtained in cross-validation and 80%/75% obtained in testing. Most expanded thyroid clonotypes (frequency above 0.001) were also found in blood, which suggests that blood repertoires may mirror thyroid immune responses.

On this clonotype itself: Its antigen is still unknown. No per-base quality is available; no much larger clone lies one base away.

Amplification of TCR beta CDR3 regions was carried out from RNA transcripts. The TCR CDR3 was subjected to a first round of RT-PCR using the HTBI primer set and the Qiagen OneStep RT-PCR kit. Libraries were constructed in a second round of multiplex PCR, after which size selection and purification were performed. Sequencing of the libraries was done on an Illumina HiSeq2000 using paired-end 100 bp reads. The authors' pipeline ran thus. SOAPnuke was used to process the raw data, removing reads that contained adapters or uncalled bases, had a mean Phred below 15, or lacked an exact match to the constant primer or identifier. High-quality paired reads were merged with COPE v1.2.5, and unique nucleotide sequences were defined as clonotypes. MiTCR v1.1 was used to align the clonotypes against IMGT TRBV, TRBD and TRBJ reference segments. The analysis included only V-J combinations with a frequency above 0.0001, which together covered approximately 99% of the repertoires. The TCS score was defined as F50 (clonal expansion) divided by E x V (chaos), with BLOSUM62-based TCRdist calculated between CDR3 peptides within each V-J. Welch's t-statistics and random forest reduced roughly 530 V-J features to 10 to 15, which were used in a naive Bayes classifier (R e1071). The Morisita-Horn index was used to measure how similar the thyroid and blood repertoires were. TCRdb cleaned the public reads at Q25 with fastp, built clones with MiXCR and kept in-frame beta chains. For every CDR3 protein sequence, its rows merge into one entry that carries the most common genes and DNA. The V and J calls follow TCRdb's processing rather than the paper's. A total of 600,000 to 700,000 distinct CDR3 sequences appear in this sample, approximately 14% of them only once. The ten largest clones take up approximately 4.2% of the sample.

Moderately to severely active disease, a Clinical Activity Score of at least 3, a NOSPECS grade of at least 4, and a duration under 3 months were present in ophthalmopathy patients. Patients with uncontrolled infections, other autoimmune diseases, pregnancy or lactation were excluded. Diagnoses were established on the basis of clinical symptoms, serum thyroxine and TRAb, thyroid ultrasound, and orbital computed tomography. Ficoll-Paque density gradient centrifugation was used to isolate PBMCs from under 11 ml of fresh peripheral blood. Trizol reagent was used to extract total RNA, and RNA quality was then checked on an Agilent 2100 Bioanalyzer. Sequencing was done on a sample of blood. This TCR derives from a woman in her forties with Graves' ophthalmopathy.

The CDR3 region reads CAISDERRGTEAFF. The DNA sequence is given as TGTGCCATCAGTGATGAGAGACGGGGCACTGAAGCTTTCTTT. The rearranged chain carries TRBV10-3 and TRBJ1-1, with an unclear D gene assignment. The germline ends are 12 bases apart after V is trimmed by 3 bases and J by 4 bases. The CDR3 starts with the cysteine, ends with the phenylalanine, and has 14 residues. The entry retains the CDR3 DNA only, 42 bases that are in frame from base 1. CDR1 and CDR2, per the germline V gene, are ENHRY and SYGVKD.